The present T cell receptor (beta chain) was sequenced within a study of graft-versus-host responses after intestinal transplantation. At the level of the study: Recipients received multivisceral, liver-intestinal, or isolated intestinal transplants. The recipients all started with anti-thymocyte globulin induction and then took tacrolimus and steroids for 3 to 4 years.

Using immunoSEQ multiplex PCR, the repertoire was profiled, and TCRdb retains in-frame clones only, with some absent. The data hold about 25,000 clones, with around 96% observed a single time. To note about this clone: Its specificity is not known.

Whole-study findings and limits: When patients had graft-donor T cell macrochimerism, their allografts held high graft-versus-host to host-versus-graft clonal ratios.

CDR1 is ENHRY and CDR2 is SYGVKD in the germline V gene. Unmatched junction bases numbered 8, after V lost 4 bases and J lost 4 bases. The CDR3 sequence is 15 residues long. This chain links TRBV10-3 with TRBJ2-7; TRBD1 aligns across 9 bases. The sequencing used PBMCs, collected approximately 32 days after intestinal transplant. The origin of this receptor is a human patient who received an intestinal transplant, so some T cells may come from the graft donor. This CDR3 reads CAISGGQGAGYEQYF. DNA for the CDR3: TGTGCCATCAGTGGGGGACAGGGCGCGGGGTACGAGCAGTACTTC.